Shown below are 11 T cell receptor beta chains from a single sample sequenced in a study of Ad26.COV2.S vaccination and SARS-CoV-2 variants. Sequencing was performed with immunoSEQ multiplex PCR; in TCRdb, only in-frame clones are kept and a portion is missing. The sample lists around 500,000 clones; roughly nine tenths were seen once. Treatment here: some 19 received Ad26.COV2.S at low or high dose, single or two shots; 5 received placebo; per-sample allocation not given. The investigators took samples on day 63 after the first vaccine or placebo injection. The starting material was peripheral blood, obtained in a trial of Ad26.COV2.S vaccine versus placebo. The receptors shown here come from a person aged 18-60 years who received the Ad26.COV2.S COVID-19 vaccine or a placebo.

V and J are TRBV6-2 or TRBV6-3 and TRBJ1-2; D unclear. Trimming pared 2 bases from V and 3 bases from J, leaving 10 bases between. The CDR3 is made up of 14 amino acids. Per the germline V gene, CDR1 is MNHEY and CDR2 is SVGEGT. CDR3 residues: CASSYGPTYYGYTF. The DNA of the CDR3 is TGTGCCAGCAGTTACGGTCCGACCTACTATGGCTACACCTTC.

The rearrangement links TRBV13 to TRBJ1-2; tentatively, D is TRBD1 (5 bases). V was clipped by 4 bases and J by 3 bases, with 12 bases between them. CDR3 length equals 14 residues. Per germline, CDR1 PRHDT and CDR2 FYEKMQ (reference sequence). CDR3 in amino acids: CASSSGTAYYGYTF. DNA of the CDR3: TGTGCCAGCAGCTCAGGGACCGCTTACTATGGCTACACCTTC.

V and J are TRBV4-3 and TRBJ2-1, with D perhaps matching TRBD1 (6 bases). Trimming cost V 4 bases and J 2 bases, with 15 bases left between them. Germline lookup yields CDR1 LGHNA and CDR2 YSLEER. The CDR3 runs 16 residues. In nucleotides, the CDR3 is TGCGCCAGCAGCCGGACGCAGGACAGCACCTACAATGAGCAGTTCTTC. This codes for CASSRTQDSTYNEQFF.

The chain joins TRBV10-2 to TRBJ2-7; unclear D gene. Germline V gene data show CDR1 as WSHSY and CDR2 as SAAADI. The ends were cut back, 8 bases at V and 2 bases at J, with 10 bases in the middle. There are 12 residues in the CDR3. DNA of the CDR3: TGCGCCAGCCAAAGGCGGCCCTACGAGCAGTACTTC. Protein product: CASQRRPYEQYF.

The chain recombines TRBV2 with TRBJ1-3; D is ambiguous. The CDR3 totals 14 residues. V dropped 11 bases and J dropped 0 bases, with 14 bases sitting between them. Per germline, CDR1 SNHLY and CDR2 FYNNEI. DNA for the CDR3: TGTGCCGTAAGGCAGCCTAGCTCTGGAAACACCATATATTTT. This gives the protein CAVRQPSSGNTIYF.

The genes are TRBV11-1 and TRBJ1-3; D uncertain. Between the trimmed V and J ends, which lost 5 bases and 0 bases, there was a span of 8 bases. This CDR3 has 14 residues. Germline V gene sequence: CDR1 SGHAT, CDR2 FQDESV (reference sequence). CDR3 bases: TGTGCCAGCAGCCCTCGACTCTCTGGAAACACCATATATTTT. This translates into CASSPRLSGNTIYF.

The CDR3 nucleotides are TGCGCCAGCAGCTTGTGGGTCGATAACACCGGGGAGCTGTTTTTT. Amino acids: CASSLWVDNTGELFF. This chain uses TRBV5-1 with TRBJ2-2; D unclear. Per the germline V gene, CDR1 is SGHRS and CDR2 is YFSETQ. CDR3 length: 15 residues. With 1 base removed from V and 2 bases from J, the gap between germline ends came to 9 bases.

J is TRBJ1-4 and V is TRBV2; D is unresolved. CDR1 SNHLY and CDR2 FYNNEI come from the germline V gene. The CDR3 has 12 amino acids. The V end lost 8 bases, the J end lost 7 bases, and 11 bases lay between the germline ends. CDR3 bases: TGTGCCAGCCGGGCCCGGGTTGAAAAACTGTTTTTT. This codes for CASRARVEKLFF.

The chain is built from TRBV2 and TRBJ2-2; D remains ambiguous. The CDR3 length is 13 residues. Per the germline V gene, CDR1 is SNHLY and CDR2 is FYNNEI. V shed 6 bases and J shed 3 bases, with 8 bases lying between them. As DNA, the CDR3 is TGTGCCAGCAGCCCAGGCTACACCGGGGAGCTGTTTTTT. This encodes CASSPGYTGELFF.

The chain links TRBV20-1 to TRBJ1-1, with a possible D match to TRBD1 (5 bases). The CDR3 spans 11 residues. V gave up 7 bases and J gave up 6 bases, with 12 bases separating them. Germline CDR1 and CDR2: DFQATT and SNEGSKA (reference sequence). This chain's CDR3 is CSGKSGSEAFF. The DNA of the CDR3 is TGCAGTGGCAAATCAGGGTCTGAAGCTTTCTTT.

This chain joins TRBV2 and TRBJ1-6; possibly TRBD1 for D (6 bases). CDR1 and CDR2 (germline): SNHLY, FYNNEI. The ends were cut back, 7 bases at V and 0 bases at J, with 19 bases in the middle. CDR3 size: 18 residues. The CDR3 here is CASKGVRGASSYNSPLHF. DNA of the CDR3: TGTGCCAGCAAAGGTGTCCGGGGGGCTAGCTCCTATAATTCACCCCTCCACTTT.